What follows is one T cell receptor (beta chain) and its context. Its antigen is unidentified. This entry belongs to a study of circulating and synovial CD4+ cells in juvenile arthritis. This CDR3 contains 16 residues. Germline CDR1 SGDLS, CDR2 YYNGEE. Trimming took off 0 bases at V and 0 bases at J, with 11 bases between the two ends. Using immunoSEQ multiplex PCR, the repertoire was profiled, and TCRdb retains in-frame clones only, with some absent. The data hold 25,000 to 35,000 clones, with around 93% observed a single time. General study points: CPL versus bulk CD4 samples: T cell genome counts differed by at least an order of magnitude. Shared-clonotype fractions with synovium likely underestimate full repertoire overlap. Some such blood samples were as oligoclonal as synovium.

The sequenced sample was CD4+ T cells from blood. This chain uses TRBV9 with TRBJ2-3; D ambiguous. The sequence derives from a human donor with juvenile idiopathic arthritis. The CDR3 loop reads CASSVGPSKSTDTQYF. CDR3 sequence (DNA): TGTGCCAGCAGCGTAGGTCCCTCTAAGAGCACAGATACGCAGTATTTT.